The present TCR beta chain was sequenced within a study of stem cell transplantation in POMP-related autoinflammatory disease. Germline loops: CDR1 SGHRS, CDR2 YFSETQ. V shed 2 bases and J shed 0 bases, with 9 bases lying between them. The CDR3 contains 16 residues. Method: immunoSEQ multiplex PCR; TCRdb's copy keeps in-frame clones and lacks some. The repertoire has roughly 70,000 clones, under 95% of them found once; the top ten carry around 0.66%. This clone appeared a few times. This receptor was identified in a human patient with POMP-related autoinflammation and immune dysregulation (PRAID). A share of the T cells may be of graft donor origin. The sample here was CD4+ T cells from PBMCs, taken after stem cell transplantation. This chain uses TRBV5-1 with TRBJ1-6, with D possibly matching TRBD1 (5 bases). Here the CDR3 DNA reads TGCGCCAGCAGCTTCGGGACGGGCTCCTATAATTCACCCCTCCACTTT. Residues: CASSFGTGSYNSPLHF.